These T cell receptor beta chains were read from a single sample in a study of OX40 agonist ivuxolimab in advanced cancers. TCRdb keeps only in-frame clones here, not all; method: immunoSEQ multiplex PCR. The sample contains approximately 87,000 clones, around 90% of which appear only once. Specimen: CD4+ or CD8+ T cells sorted from blood, collected in a trial of the OX40 agonist ivuxolimab. Receptors were obtained from an adult with an advanced solid tumor such as melanoma, head and neck, liver or kidney cancer. CDR3s leave out the opening cysteine and the closing phenylalanine or tryptophan. Not all rows give a size; the values are once, few, many and, for expanded clones, a class.

clone size	V gene	J gene	CDR3 protein
NA	TRBV29-1	TRBJ2-7	SVELGQGYEQY
NA	TRBV19	TRBJ2-5	ASSISGTGWETQY
NA	TRBV2	TRBJ2-3	ASSGQTDTQY
NA	TRBV27	TRBJ2-1	ASTPDRASYNEQF
NA	TRBV27	TRBJ1-1	ASSPAQGAEAF
NA	TRBV4-3	TRBJ1-1	ASSHSDREAF
NA	TRBV23-1	TRBJ1-2	ASSVPGQGVGYT
NA	TRBV4-3	TRBJ1-4	ASSHLQVSTNEKLF
NA	TRBV27	TRBJ2-2	ASSFGGELF
NA	TRBV9	TRBJ2-3	ASSVAGGGATDTQY
few	TRBV28	TRBJ2-7	ASSLTSGPSYEQY
NA	TRBV27	TRBJ2-6	ASSPGTTSGANVLT
NA	TRBV5-1	TRBJ1-1	ASSFGGTDAF
NA	TRBV6-1	TRBJ2-3	ASSGRPSTDTQY
NA	TRBV11-2	TRBJ2-7	ASSSPEAESSYEQY
NA	TRBV28	TRBJ1-1	ASSTGTGIEAF
NA	TRBV30	TRBJ1-1	AWSVGGLREAF
NA	TRBV28	TRBJ1-1	ASSSPGPEEAEAF
NA	TRBV11-2	TRBJ2-7	ASSLFGSEQY
NA	TRBV27	TRBJ2-2	ASSFTSGATGELF
NA	TRBV29-1	TRBJ2-1	SVQPDWGTYNEQF
NA	TRBV4-3	TRBJ1-3	ASSQEQSSGNTIY
NA	TRBV27	TRBJ2-1	ASVQIGTSQNEQF
NA	TRBV6-1	TRBJ2-7	ASSEYGFSDYEQY
NA	TRBV7-6	TRBJ2-7	ASSYTDRGYEQY
NA	TRBV27	TRBJ2-2	ASSWDRGNAGELF
NA	TRBV5-8	TRBJ1-1	ASSQGTFMNTEAF
NA	TRBV27	TRBJ2-3	ASSLSRDPTDTQY
NA	TRBV5-4	TRBJ2-4	ASSLEGNLA
NA	TRBV7-2	TRBJ1-4	ASSERGINEKLF
NA	TRBV2	TRBJ2-7	ASSEGRGRISYEQY
once	TRBV12-5	TRBJ2-7	ASGLGAATNYEQY
once	TRBV6-6	TRBJ2-2	ASSQSGTGELF
NA	TRBV11-3	TRBJ2-5	ASSRTSGVQETQY
NA	TRBV29-1	TRBJ2-1	SVHQPGHRTGNEQF
NA	TRBV7-9	TRBJ2-5	ASSSSFRDTRLGETQY